The rows below give T cell receptor beta chains drawn from one sample of a study of response to subunit inactivated influenza vaccine. TCRdb reanalysed the RT-PCR reads using MiXCR and keeps one entry per CDR3 protein. The sample has about 650,000 distinct CDR3 sequences; 15% to 18% are singletons. The sample here was PBMCs from blood, taken roughly 13 days after vaccination. The receptor source for this set is a man over 45 who received an inactivated influenza vaccine. The CDR3 runs from the conserved cysteine through the conserved F or W. D genes are given only for firm matches. Where a row states a size, it is once, few, many or the class of an expanded clone; other rows omit it.

many | TRBD2 | TRBJ2-4 | TRBV4-2 | CASSQAGLVAKNIQYF | TGTGCCAGCAGCCAAGCGGGACTAGTAGCCAAAAACATTCAGTACTTC
few | . | TRBJ1-1 | TRBV4-3 | CASSQGILKGGETEAFF | TGCGCCAGCAGCCAAGGTATCTTGAAGGGAGGAGAAACTGAAGCTTTCTTT
. | . | TRBJ1-2 | TRBV10-3 | CAISESSGGLYGYTF | TGTGCCATCAGTGAGTCGAGCGGGGGACTCTATGGCTACACCTTC
many | TRBD2 | TRBJ2-3 | TRBV4-2 | CASSQGLAVTDTQYF | TGTGCCAGCAGCCAAGGGCTAGCGGTCACAGATACGCAGTATTTT
few | . | TRBJ1-1 | TRBV7-2 | CSGGNTEAFF | TGTTCGGGGGGGAACACTGAAGCTTTCTTT
few | TRBD1 | TRBJ2-5 | TRBV7-2 | CASSRNRDRGGWETQYF | TGTGCCAGCAGCCGTAATAGGGACAGGGGAGGGTGGGAGACCCAGTACTTC
many | . | TRBJ2-7 | TRBV29-1 | CSVEGDRLKQYF | TGCAGCGTTGAAGGGGACCGACTGAAGCAGTACTTC
. | TRBD2 | TRBJ2-1 | TRBV4-2 | CASSQGGGYSYNEQFF | TGTGCCAGCAGCCAGGGGGGGGGTTACTCCTACAATGAGCAGTTCTTC
few | TRBD1 | TRBJ1-6 | TRBV28 | CASSRPGQGISPLHF | TGTGCCAGCAGTCGCCCGGGACAGGGGATTTCACCCCTCCACTTT
many | . | TRBJ2-4 | TRBV20-1 | CSARDGSGKNIQYF | TGCAGTGCCCGGGATGGTTCAGGCAAAAACATTCAGTACTTC
. | . | TRBJ2-1 | TRBV2 | CASLPGHRYNEQFF | TGTGCCAGCCTTCCGGGACACCGATACAATGAGCAGTTCTTC